This entry concerns a single T cell receptor beta chain. Using a J-beta primer mix together with a sample-barcoded 5' primer, a second PCR was run for roughly 6 to 12 cycles. TCRdb used MiXCR to reprocess the 5' RACE reads, holding one entry per CDR3 protein. The sample carries 950,000 to 1,200,000 distinct CDR3 sequences, about two fifths recorded once. The data stem from a study of blood T cells in healthy people across ages. This CDR3 has 15 residues. The V end was cut by 3 bases, the J end by 5 bases, with 15 bases between. Looked up from germline, CDR1 is SGHTA and CDR2 is FQGTGA. Sequenced material: blood. This clonotype was obtained from a man younger than 35 in good health. This chain connects TRBV7-3 to TRBJ2-3; possibly TRBD2 for D (6 bases). The CDR3 bases are TGTGCCAGCAGCTTTTCCGGGGCGCGGGGAGATACGCAGTATTTT. Amino acids: CASSFSGARGDTQYF.